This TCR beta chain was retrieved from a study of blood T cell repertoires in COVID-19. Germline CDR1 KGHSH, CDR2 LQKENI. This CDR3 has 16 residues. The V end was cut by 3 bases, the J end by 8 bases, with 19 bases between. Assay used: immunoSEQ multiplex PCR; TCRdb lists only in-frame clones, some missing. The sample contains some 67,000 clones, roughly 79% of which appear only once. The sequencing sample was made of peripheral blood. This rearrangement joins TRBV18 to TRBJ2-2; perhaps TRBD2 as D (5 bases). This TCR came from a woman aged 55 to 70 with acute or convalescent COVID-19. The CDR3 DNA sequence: TGTGCCAGCTCACCGGGTACGCAGGCCGGAGGAGGGGAGCTGTTTTTT. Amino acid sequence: CASSPGTQAGGGELFF.